The 15 T cell receptor beta chains in this list originate from one sample, sequenced in a study of blood T cell repertoires in COVID-19. Clones were sequenced by immunoSEQ multiplex PCR, and TCRdb holds only the in-frame ones, with some missing. The sample holds about 75,000 clones, about nine tenths seen once. Specimen: peripheral blood. The receptors derive from a human donor in a cohort sampled during active COVID-19.

V usage is TRBV7-3 and J usage is TRBJ2-5, with 7 positions matching TRBD1. This CDR3 is 15 amino acids long. V lost 5 bases, J lost 2 bases, and 8 bases stayed unmatched. CDR1 and CDR2 (germline): SGHTA, FQGTGA. DNA of the CDR3: TGTGCCAGCAGCACAGGGGAAAGGGAGCAAGAGACCCAGTACTTC. Protein sequence: CASSTGEREQETQYF.

The chain combines TRBV6-5 with TRBJ2-1, with 10 positions matching TRBD1. The CDR3 is 14 residues long. After removal of 8 bases from V and 7 bases from J, the junction contained 8 bases not matched to a gene. Germline assignment: CDR1 MNHEY and CDR2 SVGAGI. CDR3 nucleotide sequence: TGTGCCAGCCGGGGACAGGGGTTAAGGAATGAGCAGTTCTTC. Its protein is CASRGQGLRNEQFF.

The V and J genes are TRBV5-4 and TRBJ2-5; TRBD2 aligns across 7 bases. Germline V gene lookup returns CDR1 SGHNT and CDR2 YYREEE (reference sequence). This CDR3 has 13 residues. V was pared by 2 bases and J by 13 bases, with 11 bases of the junction left unmatched. The CDR3 DNA is TGTGCCAGCAGCTTATTTAGCGGGCGGGAACGGTACTTC. Translated: CASSLFSGRERYF.

This clone was observed a few times. This chain links TRBV15 with TRBJ2-7; D uncertain. V dropped 0 bases and J dropped 0 bases, with 15 bases sitting between them. There are 17 residues in the CDR3. Germline CDR1 and CDR2: LNHNV and YYDKDF (reference sequence). CDR3 sequence (DNA): TGTGCCACCAGCAGAGAATTGGCGGTCCAGAGCTCCTACGAGCAGTACTTC. This codes for CATSRELAVQSSYEQYF. Full variable domain (rest looked up from reference TRBV15 and TRBJ2-7): DAMVIQNPRYQVTQFGKPVTLSCSQTLNHNVMYWYQQKSSQAPKLLFHYYDKDFNNEADTPDNFQSRRPNTSFCFLDIRSPGLGDTAMYLCATSRELAVQSSYEQYFGPGTRLTVT.

This sequence joins TRBV27 and TRBJ2-1; 7 bases line up with TRBD1. The germline V gene encodes CDR1 MNHEY and CDR2 SMNVEV (reference sequence). There are 17 residues in the CDR3. Germline trimming cut 4 bases from V and 3 bases from J; bases unmatched to any gene: 12. As DNA, the CDR3 is TGTGCCAGCAGTTCTAACGAGGGGGCGCTATTCTACAATGAGCAGTTCTTC. Translating gives CASSSNEGALFYNEQFF.

The chain uses TRBV10-2 and TRBJ2-5, with 8 bases identical to TRBD2. CDR1 WSHSY and CDR2 SAAADI come from the germline V gene. This CDR3 comprises 17 residues. V gave up 4 bases and J gave up 1 base; unmatched junction bases: 11. The CDR3 region has the DNA TGCGCCAGCAGTGGCGGAACGCGGGGGGCGGGCCAAGAGACCCAGTACTTC. Protein: CASSGGTRGAGQETQYF.

The rearrangement joins TRBV11-3 to TRBJ1-1; a weak D match, TRBD1 (5 bases). The length of the CDR3 is 13 residues. Germline V gene sequence: CDR1 SGHNT, CDR2 YENEEA. Trimming cost V 5 bases and J 5 bases, with 12 bases left between them. In DNA form, the CDR3 reads TGTGCCAGCAGCCAACTCCCAGGGACTGAAGCTTTCTTT. This translates into CASSQLPGTEAFF.

The rearrangement uses TRBV7-2 and TRBJ1-5; D uncertain. V lost 2 bases, J lost 2 bases, and 4 bases lay in between. Per the germline V gene, CDR1 is SGHTA and CDR2 is FQGNSA. This CDR3 spans 13 amino acids. The CDR3 reads CASSLQGNQPQHF. The CDR3 nucleotides are TGTGCCAGCAGCTTACAGGGCAATCAGCCCCAGCATTTT.

The chain couples TRBV3-1 (or the pseudogene TRBV3-2) to TRBJ1-4; D may be TRBD1 (5 bases). There are 15 residues in the CDR3. V gave up 0 bases and J gave up 7 bases, with 12 bases separating them. Germline V gene lookup returns CDR1 LGHDT and CDR2 YNNKEL (reference sequence). DNA for the CDR3: TGTGCCAGCAGCCAAGATCGGCAGGGTGGTGAAAAACTGTTTTTT. Its protein is CASSQDRQGGEKLFF.

The chain carries TRBV5-4 and TRBJ2-5; 8 bases map to TRBD2. CDR1 SGHNT and CDR2 YYREEE come from the germline V gene (reference sequence). This CDR3 spans 15 amino acids. Trimming cost V 5 bases and J 5 bases; bases outside gene matches: 11. CDR3 residues: CASSHRGGGLETQYF. CDR3 nucleotides: TGTGCCAGCAGTCACCGCGGCGGGGGGCTGGAGACCCAGTACTTC. Filled out from reference TRBV5-4 and TRBJ2-5, the complete variable domain reads ETGVTQSPTHLIKTRGQQVTLRCSSQSGHNTVSWYQQALGQGPQFIFQYYREEENGRGNFPPRFSGLQFPNYSSELNVNALELDDSALYLCASSHRGGGLETQYFGPGTRLLVL.

Only one count was recorded for this clone. The rearrangement joins TRBV30 to TRBJ2-1; TRBD2 matches at 14 bases. V lost 3 bases, J lost 7 bases, and 8 bases stayed unmatched. The germline gives CDR1 GTSNPN, CDR2 SVGIG (reference sequence). This CDR3 has 16 residues. The DNA for the CDR3 is TGTGCCTGGAGCCCCGGGACTAGCGGGAGAGTAAATGAGCAGTTCTTC. Its translation is CAWSPGTSGRVNEQFF. Looking up the rest from reference TRBV30 and TRBJ2-1 gives the full variable domain: SQTIHQWPATLVQPVGSPLSLECTVEGTSNPNLYWYRQAAGRGLQLLFYSVGIGQISSEVPQNLSASRPQDRQFILSSKKLLLSDSGFYLCAWSPGTSGRVNEQFFGPGTRLTVL.

The rearrangement uses TRBV18 and TRBJ1-4; 8 positions agree with TRBD1. The CDR3 is made up of 15 amino acids. Germline-derived CDR1 and CDR2 are KGHSH and LQKENI. Germline trimming cut 4 bases from V and 0 bases from J; bases unmatched to any gene: 1. The CDR3 loop reads CASSQQGATNEKLFF. For the CDR3, the DNA is TGTGCCAGCTCACAACAGGGGGCAACTAATGAAAAACTGTTTTTT.

This chain links TRBV19 with TRBJ2-5; TRBD2 matches 9 bases. The V segment lost 6 bases and the J segment 1 base; nucleotides outside the gene matches: 6. The CDR3 is 15 amino acids. Germline V gives CDR1 LNHDA, CDR2 SQIVND (reference sequence). The DNA of the CDR3 is TGTGCCAGTAGCAAACTAGCGGGCCTCCAAGAGACCCAGTACTTC. This gives the protein CASSKLAGLQETQYF.

The chain combines TRBV9 with TRBJ2-1, with TRBD2 matching over 8 bases. CDR1 and CDR2 (germline): SGDLS, YYNGEE. Trimming at V came to 2 bases and at J to 10 bases, leaving 2 bases not matched to a gene. This CDR3 is 12 amino acids long. Here the CDR3 DNA reads TGTGCCAGCAGCGTTAGCGGGGTCGAGCAGTTCTTC. It codes for CASSVSGVEQFF.

The V gene is TRBV18, the J gene TRBJ1-1; TRBD1 matches at 9 bases. The CDR3 has 14 amino acids. Germline values: CDR1 KGHSH, CDR2 LQKENI. V shed 4 bases and J 2 bases; nucleotides not matched to a gene: 2. The CDR3 is CASSRDRANTEAFF. The CDR3 coding sequence is TGTGCCAGCTCACGGGACAGGGCAAACACTGAAGCTTTCTTT.